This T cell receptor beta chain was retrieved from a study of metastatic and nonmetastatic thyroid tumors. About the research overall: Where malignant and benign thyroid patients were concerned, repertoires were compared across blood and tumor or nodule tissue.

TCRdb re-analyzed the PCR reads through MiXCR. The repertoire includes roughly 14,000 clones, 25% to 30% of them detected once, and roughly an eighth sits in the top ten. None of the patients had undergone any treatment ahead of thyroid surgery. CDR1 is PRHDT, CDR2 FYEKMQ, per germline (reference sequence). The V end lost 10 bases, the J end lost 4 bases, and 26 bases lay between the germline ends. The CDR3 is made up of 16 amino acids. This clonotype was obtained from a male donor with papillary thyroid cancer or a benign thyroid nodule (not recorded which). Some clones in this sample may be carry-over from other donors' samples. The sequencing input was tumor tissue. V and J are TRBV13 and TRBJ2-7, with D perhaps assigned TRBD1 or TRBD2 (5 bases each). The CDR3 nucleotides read TGTGCCACCCAACTTCGTACGGGGCCCTCGGGGTACGAGCAGTACTTC. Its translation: CATQLRTGPSGYEQYF.